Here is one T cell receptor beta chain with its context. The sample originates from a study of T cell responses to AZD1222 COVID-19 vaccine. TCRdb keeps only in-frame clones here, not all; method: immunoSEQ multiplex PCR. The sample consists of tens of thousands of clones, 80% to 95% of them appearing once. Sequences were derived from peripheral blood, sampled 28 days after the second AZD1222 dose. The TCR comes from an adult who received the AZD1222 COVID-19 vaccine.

Written as DNA, the CDR3 is TGTGCCAGCAGCTTGGACAGCAACACAGATACGCAGTATTTT. Translated: CASSLDSNTDTQYF. This rearrangement joins TRBV5-4 to TRBJ2-3, with D hard to call. CDR1 and CDR2 (germline): SGHNT, YYREEE (reference sequence). The V gene lost 0 bases and the J gene lost 2 bases, with 7 bases spanning the gap. The CDR3 is 14 residues long.